This passage covers 2 T cell receptor beta chains from one sample sequenced in a study of T-cell reconstitution after alpha-beta-depleted transplantation in children. Unique molecular identifiers were incorporated into the prepared TCRbeta library. Using its own MiXCR run on the PCR reads, TCRdb lists one record per CDR3 protein. The sample has a few hundred thousand distinct CDR3 sequences, 13% seen once. Sample: PBMCs, taken from the stem cell graft. The origin of the receptors is a human donor who donated a stem cell graft to a child with Fanconi anemia.

This chain connects TRBV12-3 or TRBV12-4 to TRBJ1-3, with D uncertain. Trimming left V 7 bases short and J 10 bases short, with 17 bases between. The CDR3 consists of 13 residues. CDR3 in amino acids: CASTTTPPRTIYF. CDR3 in DNA: TGTGCCAGCACCACGACCCCGCCAAGGACCATATATTTT.

This clonotype has a handful of counts. The V and J genes are TRBV7-9 and TRBJ2-1; TRBD2 is a possible D gene (5 bases). V lost 8 bases, J lost 8 bases, and 16 bases lay in between. Germline V CDR1 and CDR2: SEHNR, FQNEAQ (reference sequence). CDR3 length: 13 amino acids. The CDR3 reads CASGGTVEYEQFF. DNA of the CDR3: TGTGCCAGCGGAGGCACAGTAGAATATGAGCAGTTCTTC.